This T cell receptor (beta chain) was recorded in a study of T cell repertoires in cytomegalovirus infection (dated by TCRdb to between 2018 and 2020). About the full investigation: Alongside well-studied HLA-B-restricted epitopes, the peptide stimulations were aimed at recently identified HLA-C-restricted CMV epitopes, whose presentation resists viral immunomodulation. Donor HLA type was relevant to the analysis, because carriage of CMV infection together with the matching HLA type was indicated by public TCR beta signatures. Overall study results and their limits: In both this cohort and an independent roughly 350-donor cohort, the cumulative frequency of public TCR beta family members distinguished carriers of CMV infection plus the relevant HLA type. The ex vivo response was dominated by HLA-C-restricted CMV-specific TCR beta clonotypes, and the single most frequent clonotype in two of eight donors was supplied by these HLA-C-restricted clonotypes.

CDR1 SQVTM and CDR2 ANQGSEA are derived from the germline V gene. The CDR3 measures 14 amino acids from cysteine to phenylalanine. Only the CDR3 DNA stays, 42 bases, in frame from base 1. The junction shows trimming of 4 bases on V and 2 bases on J, plus 12 bases between the germline ends. Sequencing was carried out with an Illumina HiSeq 1500. The public reads were run again by TCRdb, first through fastp at Q25 and then through MiXCR, and only productive beta chains were kept. One record per CDR3 amino acid sequence lists the most common genes and DNA. This sample has a few hundred thousand distinct CDR3 sequences in its table, and roughly 25% of those were observed once. The leading ten clones occupy 13% of the sample. The treatment or condition label, read with the paper, signifies: in vitro stimulation with specific CMV peptide epitopes to enrich CMV-specific T cells. This clonotype was picked up a small number of times. Its recognized antigen is unknown. No much larger clonotype is one base removed from it; base qualities were not supplied.

Recombination connected TRBV29-1 to TRBJ2-1, with no reliable assignment of the D segment. Sequenced material: cultured PBMCs, taken from culture after CMV antigen stimulation. This receptor was taken from a human donor in good health (CMV status not recorded). Some clones in this sample may be carry-over from other donors' samples. The DNA sequence is given as TGCAGCGTTGTACCCCTTGACCCCTACAATGAGCAGTTCTTC. Translated, this gives CSVVPLDPYNEQFF.